A selection of T cell receptor beta chains follows, all from one sample in a study of T cell responses to AZD1222 COVID-19 vaccine. Clones were read by immunoSEQ multiplex PCR, and TCRdb kept only the in-frame ones, dropping some. The sample records fewer than 200,000 clones, just under 95% being singletons. Sequencing was performed on peripheral blood, taken on day 0 of AZD1222 vaccination. Receptors originate from an adult in good health. Each CDR3 is given with its conserved first and last residue. The D gene is left open where the match is weak. Size values are once, few and many counts, or a class for expanded clones, and some rows have none.

clone_size	d_call	j_call	v_call	cdr3_nt	cdr3_aa
-	-	TRBJ2-5	TRBV30	TGTGCCTGGGGGGTCAAGGAGACCCAGTACTTC	CAWGVKETQYF
once	-	TRBJ2-7	TRBV27	TGTGCCAGCAGAGGGGGTCTTGACTACGAGCAGTACTTC	CASRGGLDYEQYF
-	TRBD1	TRBJ1-3	TRBV7-9	TGTGCCAGCAGCCCAATGGGAGGGGGCCCAGGAAACACCATATATTTT	CASSPMGGGPGNTIYF
-	-	TRBJ1-1	TRBV19	TGTGCCAGTAGAAATGAGCGATACACTGAAGCTTTCTTT	CASRNERYTEAFF
-	-	TRBJ1-5	TRBV12-3/TRBV12-4	TGTGCCAGCAGTCTGGGGGAGAAGCCCCAGCATTTT	CASSLGEKPQHF
-	TRBD1	TRBJ2-3	TRBV11-2	TGTGCCAGCAGCCAACCAGGGGGCGCGGTAGATACGCAGTATTTT	CASSQPGGAVDTQYF
few	-	TRBJ1-2	TRBV19	TGTGCCTCTCGCGGGGACCTCCTTAACTATGGCTACACCTTC	CASRGDLLNYGYTF
-	-	TRBJ2-5	TRBV11-2	TGTGCCAGCAACAACGGACAGAGGACAGAGACCCAGTACTTC	CASNNGQRTETQYF
-	-	TRBJ2-7	TRBV5-4	TGTGCCAGCAGCTTGGAACGTTTTAGCCCTTCCTACGAGCAGTACTTC	CASSLERFSPSYEQYF
-	-	TRBJ2-1	TRBV9	TGTGCCAGCAGCGTAGATGGGGGCCCACACAATGAGCAGTTCTTC	CASSVDGGPHNEQFF
-	-	TRBJ2-5	TRBV6-5	TGTGCCAGCAGTCCAGGCTCGGGTGCGGAGACCCAGTACTTC	CASSPGSGAETQYF
-	-	TRBJ2-1	TRBV11-3	TGTGCCAGCAGCTTAGGGTTTGAGCAGTTCTTC	CASSLGFEQFF
-	-	TRBJ2-2	TRBV29-1	TGCAGCGTTAAACGGGACACCAACACCGGGGAGCTGTTTTTT	CSVKRDTNTGELFF
-	-	TRBJ1-3	TRBV30	TGTGCCTGGGCCGTGGGAACACCTGGAAACACCATATATTTT	CAWAVGTPGNTIYF
few	-	TRBJ1-6	TRBV9	TGTGCCAGCAGCGTAGGTAGGGTGAGTTCACCCCTCCACTTT	CASSVGRVSSPLHF
once	-	TRBJ2-2	TRBV6-5	TGTGCCAGCAGTTTTCGAAGGGAGCTGTTTTTT	CASSFRRELFF
-	-	TRBJ1-6	TRBV7-2	TGTGCCAGCAGCCCAGAGCTGGGGGATTCACCCCTCCACTTT	CASSPELGDSPLHF
once	-	TRBJ1-5	TRBV19	TGTGCCAGTAGTCGCAGGGTTCAGCCCCAGCATTTT	CASSRRVQPQHF
-	-	TRBJ1-4	TRBV6-5	TGTGCCAGCAGAAGTGAGACAGCACTAGAAAAACTGTTTTTT	CASRSETALEKLFF
-	-	TRBJ2-4	TRBV6-2/TRBV6-3	TGTGCCAGCAGTACGTGGGCGGACATTCAGTACTTC	CASSTWADIQYF
-	-	TRBJ2-7	TRBV3-1/TRBV3-2	TGTGCCAGCAGCCAAACAATCACGAAGGGGGGCGAGCAGTACTTC	CASSQTITKGGEQYF
-	-	TRBJ2-1	TRBV11-3	TGTGCCAGCAGCTTAGGGGTGACACCCTACAATGAGCAGTTCTTC	CASSLGVTPYNEQFF
-	-	TRBJ2-3	TRBV21-1	TGTGCCAGCAGCAAAAGGCTCTCCGGGACAGGGGGCACAGATACGCAGTATTTT	CASSKRLSGTGGTDTQYF
once	-	TRBJ2-3	TRBV7-2	TGTGCCAGCAGCTTAGGGGCAGATACGCAGTATTTT	CASSLGADTQYF
once	-	TRBJ1-5	TRBV18	TGTGCCAGCTCACCAAGGTCAGGGGACCAGCCCCAGCATTTT	CASSPRSGDQPQHF
-	-	TRBJ1-2	TRBV4-3	TGCGCCAGCAGCCTGGGGTCTGGGAACTATGGCTACACCTTC	CASSLGSGNYGYTF
-	-	TRBJ2-1	TRBV3-1/TRBV3-2	TGTGCCAGCACTTACAGTAACAATGAGCAGTTCTTC	CASTYSNNEQFF
once	TRBD1	TRBJ1-4	TRBV14	TGTGCCAGCAGCCAATTGGGACAGGGAGGGAATGAAAAACTGTTTTTT	CASSQLGQGGNEKLFF
-	TRBD2	TRBJ2-3	TRBV5-1	TGCGCCAGCAGCACGGGACTAGCGGGAGTACTTGTTACAGATACGCAGTATTTT	CASSTGLAGVLVTDTQYF
-	-	TRBJ1-1	TRBV7-9	TGTGCCAGCAGCGCATACAGGGCCATGAACACTGAAGCTTTCTTT	CASSAYRAMNTEAFF
-	-	TRBJ1-1	TRBV20-1	TGCAGTCTAGACATGAACACTGAAGCTTTCTTT	CSLDMNTEAFF
once	TRBD1	TRBJ1-2	TRBV7-9	TGTGCCAGCAGCCAGGGGACAGGGAACTATGGCTACACCTTC	CASSQGTGNYGYTF
once	TRBD1	TRBJ1-5	TRBV6-2/TRBV6-3	TGTGCCAGCAGTTCGGGTACAGGGGTAAGCAATCAGCCCCAGCATTTT	CASSSGTGVSNQPQHF
-	-	TRBJ2-7	TRBV5-5	TGTGCCAGCAGCTTAGGACCGAGCTGGACTATGGGAGCCTACGAGCAGTACTTC	CASSLGPSWTMGAYEQYF
-	TRBD2	TRBJ2-1	TRBV7-6	TGTGCCAGCAGCTTAGCGCAGGCGGGGGGGCACTACAATGAGCAGTTCTTC	CASSLAQAGGHYNEQFF
-	TRBD1	TRBJ2-1	TRBV11-2	TGTGCCAGCAGCCCCATCCTTCCAACAGGGGGCGGCTATAATGAGCAGTTCTTC	CASSPILPTGGGYNEQFF
-	-	TRBJ2-7	TRBV7-9	TGTGCCAGCAGCTCCGGACTTCAGAGCTCCTACGAGCAGTACTTC	CASSSGLQSSYEQYF
-	-	TRBJ2-3	TRBV5-1	TGCGCCAGCAGCTTGGGGGTAGATACGCAGTATTTT	CASSLGVDTQYF
-	-	TRBJ2-1	TRBV6-1	TGTGCCAGCAGTGGACCGGGGGCGGGAGCAGTCTACAATGAGCAGTTCTTC	CASSGPGAGAVYNEQFF
-	-	TRBJ1-4	TRBV30	TGTGCCTGGAGTGTGCCGGCCCTATTTAATGAAAAACTGTTTTTT	CAWSVPALFNEKLFF
-	-	TRBJ2-1	TRBV24-1	TGTGCCACCAGGGGCGAAAATTACAATGAGCAGTTCTTC	CATRGENYNEQFF
-	TRBD1	TRBJ1-5	TRBV27	TGTGCCAGCGCACAGGGGCCGCGGCGGCCCCAGCATTTT	CASAQGPRRPQHF
-	-	TRBJ1-3	TRBV2	TGTGCCAGCAGTGAAGCGCTACGTACTGGTGGAAACACCATATATTTT	CASSEALRTGGNTIYF
-	TRBD1	TRBJ2-7	TRBV7-9	TGTGCCAGCAACGGACAGGGGGCCTACGAGCAGTACTTC	CASNGQGAYEQYF
-	TRBD2	TRBJ2-1	TRBV6-5	TGTGCCAGCACCCCTTACGGGACTAGCCAAAGTGAGCAGTTCTTC	CASTPYGTSQSEQFF
few	-	TRBJ2-3	TRBV4-1	TGCGCCAGCAGCCTACAAGAAACAGATACGCAGTATTTT	CASSLQETDTQYF
-	-	TRBJ2-1	TRBV19	TGTGCCAGTAGTATTTCGAGGGGCGCCAATGAGCAGTTCTTC	CASSISRGANEQFF
-	-	TRBJ2-1	TRBV7-9	TGTGCCAGCAAAGGCCCCGGATTCGATGAGCAGTTCTTC	CASKGPGFDEQFF
-	TRBD1	TRBJ1-2	TRBV6-5	TGTGCCAGCAGTTTAAACAGGGGCTATGGCTACACCTTC	CASSLNRGYGYTF
-	TRBD2	TRBJ2-2	TRBV4-3	TGCGCCAGCAGCCAATTTAGCGGGGACGCCGGGGAGCTGTTTTTT	CASSQFSGDAGELFF
-	-	TRBJ1-6	TRBV5-6	TGTGCCAGCAGCGGACCCGGGATTTCACCCCTCCACTTT	CASSGPGISPLHF
once	-	TRBJ1-2	TRBV11-2	TGTGCCAGCAGCTCCACCTATGGCTACACCTTC	CASSSTYGYTF